Below are 4 T cell receptor beta chains sequenced from a single sample in a study of Tregs in tolerant kidney transplant recipients. Produced via immunoSEQ multiplex PCR; TCRdb's table is partial and in-frame only. Reported are fewer than 40,000 clones; the ten largest clones contain 6.5% to 8%. Specimen: CD8+ T cells from blood, collected before the transplant. These receptors all come from a human donor who received a combined kidney and bone marrow transplant.

As concerns this clone: With the read ending 3 residues before the CDR3 end, the germline J gene is used to fill in that end. The chain employs TRBV19 and TRBJ1-1; no firm D call. There are 15 residues in the CDR3. Trimming took off 4 bases at V and 0 bases at J, with 12 bases between the two ends. Germline loops: CDR1 LNHDA, CDR2 SQIVND (reference sequence). CDR3 DNA (partial): TGTGCCAGTAGTAAAGGACTGAGCATGAACACTGAA. Protein: CASSKGLSMNTE. The whole CDR3 protein is CASSKGLSMNTEAFF.

Points on this clone: The CDR3 end lies 3 residues beyond the end of the read and is filled in from the germline J gene. V usage is TRBV11-2 and J usage is TRBJ2-7; D gene uncertain. This CDR3 spans 13 amino acids. The V end was cut by 0 bases, the J end by 0 bases, with 3 bases between. Germline V gene lookup returns CDR1 SGHAT and CDR2 FQNNGV. CDR3 region: CASSLDYSYEQYF. CDR3 DNA (partial): TGTGCCAGCAGCTTAGACTACTCCTACGAG.

The CDR3 sequence: CASSGTEETQYF. Incomplete CDR3 DNA: TGTGCCAGCAGTGGGACTGAAGAGACC. The chain carries TRBV2 and TRBJ2-5, with D possibly matching TRBD2 (5 bases). The read is 3 residues too short to cover the CDR3 end, so that end is filled in from the germline J gene. V was trimmed by 4 bases and J by 3 bases, leaving 6 bases between them. Germline CDR1 SNHLY, CDR2 FYNNEI. The CDR3 totals 12 residues.

As to this clone: From the germline J gene comes the end of the CDR3, since the read stops 3 residues before it. The chain is built from TRBV19 and TRBJ2-1; possibly TRBD2 for D (6 bases). The CDR3 is 14 amino acids. V was trimmed by 8 bases and J by 2 bases, leaving 13 bases between them. CDR1 and CDR2 (germline): LNHDA, SQIVND (reference sequence). The CDR3 protein is CASDPGGAYNEQFF. The sequenced CDR3 bases are TGTGCCAGTGACCCCGGCGGGGCCTACAATGAG.